This is a list of T cell receptor beta chains from one sample in a study of T cell clonotyping in hematopoietic cell transplantation. The protocol was immunoSEQ multiplex PCR, while the TCRdb copy is restricted to in-frame clones and leaves out a portion. The data contain some 6,500 clones, approximately 87% of them seen just once; the ten biggest clones take up 4.5% to 6%. The source material was PBMCs, sampled 100 days after allogeneic stem cell transplant. The receptor source for this set is a male patient aged 50 to 59 who had an allogeneic stem cell transplant from a related donor, so the T cells may come from the graft donor. Some clones in this sample may be carry-over from other donors' samples. Both conserved end residues are part of each CDR3. A D gene is named only where the DNA matches it firmly. Size is omitted from some rows. Given values are once, few, many or a class for expanded clones.

cdr3_nt: TGCGCCAGCAGCAGGGCAGCGAGTGGGGTCGGCCAAGAGACCCAGTACTTC; cdr3_aa: CASSRAASGVGQETQYF; clone_size: -; j_call: TRBJ2-5; v_call: TRBV5-1; d_call: -; cdr3_length: 17
cdr3_nt: TGTGCCTGGAAGGGGACAGGGGGGCAGCCCCAGCATTTT; cdr3_aa: CAWKGTGGQPQHF; clone_size: few; j_call: TRBJ1-5; v_call: TRBV30; d_call: TRBD1; cdr3_length: 13
cdr3_nt: TGTGCCAGCAGTTACGACAGTACGACGCGGGGCTATGGCTACACCTTC; cdr3_aa: CASSYDSTTRGYGYTF; clone_size: -; j_call: TRBJ1-2; v_call: TRBV6-5; d_call: -; cdr3_length: 16
cdr3_nt: TGTGCCAGCAGGGAACCGGGCCTAGGGGACTACGAGCAGTACTTC; cdr3_aa: CASREPGLGDYEQYF; clone_size: -; j_call: TRBJ2-7; v_call: TRBV2; d_call: -; cdr3_length: 15
cdr3_nt: TGTGCCAGCAGTGGAGACAGGGTGGCAACTAATGAAAAACTGTTTTTT; cdr3_aa: CASSGDRVATNEKLFF; clone_size: -; j_call: TRBJ1-4; v_call: TRBV2; d_call: TRBD1; cdr3_length: 16
cdr3_nt: TGTGCCAGCAGCTTTCTCGGTGGCAGGCCCTCTGGGGCCAACGTCCTGACTTTC; cdr3_aa: CASSFLGGRPSGANVLTF; clone_size: once; j_call: TRBJ2-6; v_call: TRBV7-2; d_call: -; cdr3_length: 18
cdr3_nt: TGTGCCAGCAGCCCTGGCAAGAGGAACGAGCAGTACTTC; cdr3_aa: CASSPGKRNEQYF; clone_size: -; j_call: TRBJ2-7; v_call: TRBV7-2; d_call: -; cdr3_length: 13
cdr3_nt: TGTGCCAGCAGACAAAATGGGGACAGGGCCGCGGCTTTCTTT; cdr3_aa: CASRQNGDRAAAFF; clone_size: -; j_call: TRBJ1-1; v_call: TRBV28; d_call: TRBD1; cdr3_length: 14
cdr3_nt: TGTGCCATCAGTTTTGGGGAGGACACTGAAGCTTTCTTT; cdr3_aa: CAISFGEDTEAFF; clone_size: -; j_call: TRBJ1-1; v_call: TRBV10-3; d_call: -; cdr3_length: 13
cdr3_nt: TGTGCCAGCAGTTACTCGAGAGGGGGCGCGGATGGCTACACCTTC; cdr3_aa: CASSYSRGGADGYTF; clone_size: -; j_call: TRBJ1-2; v_call: TRBV6-5; d_call: TRBD1; cdr3_length: 15
cdr3_nt: TGTGCCAGCAGTGTATCAGGGGGCGGCTACACCTTC; cdr3_aa: CASSVSGGGYTF; clone_size: -; j_call: TRBJ1-2; v_call: TRBV6-5; d_call: TRBD1; cdr3_length: 12
cdr3_nt: TGTGCCTGGAGCAGGGAGCTCTCCTACAATGAGCAGTTCTTC; cdr3_aa: CAWSRELSYNEQFF; clone_size: -; j_call: TRBJ2-1; v_call: TRBV30; d_call: -; cdr3_length: 14
cdr3_nt: TGTGCCAGCAGCTTAGTAGCCGGAGATCACTATGGCTACACCTTC; cdr3_aa: CASSLVAGDHYGYTF; clone_size: -; j_call: TRBJ1-2; v_call: TRBV7-6; d_call: -; cdr3_length: 15
cdr3_nt: TGTGCCAGCAGCTGGCCCCTTGGGGGAGGGCAGGCTAATTCACCCCTCCACTTT; cdr3_aa: CASSWPLGGGQANSPLHF; clone_size: -; j_call: TRBJ1-6; v_call: TRBV7-2; d_call: -; cdr3_length: 18
cdr3_nt: TGTGCCAGCAGAAGACAGAAAGAGACCCAGTACTTC; cdr3_aa: CASRRQKETQYF; clone_size: -; j_call: TRBJ2-5; v_call: TRBV27; d_call: -; cdr3_length: 12
cdr3_nt: TGCGCCAGCAGCCAAGAAAGCGCCCGGGCGGACACTGAAGCTTTCTTT; cdr3_aa: CASSQESARADTEAFF; clone_size: -; j_call: TRBJ1-1; v_call: TRBV4-1; d_call: -; cdr3_length: 16
cdr3_nt: TGTGCCAGCAGATCCGGGACTAGCGGTACCGGGGAGCTGTTTTTT; cdr3_aa: CASRSGTSGTGELFF; clone_size: -; j_call: TRBJ2-2; v_call: TRBV2; d_call: TRBD2; cdr3_length: 15
cdr3_nt: TGTGCCAGCAGTCCCGGGACAGGGGGCCACGAGCAGTACTTC; cdr3_aa: CASSPGTGGHEQYF; clone_size: -; j_call: TRBJ2-7; v_call: TRBV28; d_call: TRBD1; cdr3_length: 14
cdr3_nt: TGCAGCGTCGCCGGGACCCATCCTGGAGATACGCAGTATTTT; cdr3_aa: CSVAGTHPGDTQYF; clone_size: -; j_call: TRBJ2-3; v_call: TRBV29-1; d_call: -; cdr3_length: 14
cdr3_nt: TGTGCCAGCAGCTATGGGACACCGAACACTGAAGCTTTCTTT; cdr3_aa: CASSYGTPNTEAFF; clone_size: -; j_call: TRBJ1-1; v_call: TRBV13; d_call: -; cdr3_length: 14
cdr3_nt: TGCAGCGCGGAACGGCCAAACTCCTACGAGCAGTACTTC; cdr3_aa: CSAERPNSYEQYF; clone_size: -; j_call: TRBJ2-7; v_call: TRBV29-1; d_call: -; cdr3_length: 13
cdr3_nt: TGCACCAGCAGCCAAGACAGGATCCGGAGCTATGGCTACACCTTC; cdr3_aa: CTSSQDRIRSYGYTF; clone_size: -; j_call: TRBJ1-2; v_call: TRBV1; d_call: -; cdr3_length: 15
cdr3_nt: TGTGCCAGCAGTACCCGGGATACGCAGTATTTT; cdr3_aa: CASSTRDTQYF; clone_size: once; j_call: TRBJ2-3; v_call: TRBV6-5; d_call: -; cdr3_length: 11
cdr3_nt: TGTGCCAGTGGTAATCTTGGCTCCTACGAGCAGTACTTC; cdr3_aa: CASGNLGSYEQYF; clone_size: -; j_call: TRBJ2-7; v_call: TRBV19; d_call: -; cdr3_length: 13